Many counts were recorded for the clone carrying this T cell receptor beta chain. There were TCR beta CDR3 regions amplified from RNA transcripts. A first-round RT-PCR of the TCR CDR3 used the HTBI primer set. Each CDR3 protein gets one entry after TCRdb re-called the multiplex PCR reads with MiXCR. The table includes around 690,000 distinct CDR3 sequences, approximately 15% detected once. This sample is part of a study of T cells in Graves' hyperthyroidism and ophthalmopathy. Germline CDR1 and CDR2: SNHLY and FYNNEI. Losses at the gene ends were 1 base for V and 6 bases for J; bases not matched to a gene: 7. CDR3 length: 15 amino acids.

Specimen: blood. This receptor was obtained from a man aged 45-60 years with Graves' hyperthyroidism. The chain has TRBV2 and TRBJ2-7, with 9 positions matching TRBD2. CDR3 nucleotides: TGTGCCAGCAGTGAAGTCGGCGGGAGGGCCGTCGAGCAGTACTTC. This encodes CASSEVGGRAVEQYF.